The 22 T cell receptor beta chains given below trace back to one sample, sequenced in a study of OX40 agonist ivuxolimab in advanced cancers. Method: immunoSEQ multiplex PCR; TCRdb's copy keeps in-frame clones and lacks some. In the table there are some 55,000 clones, about 81% of which are singletons. The sample here was CD4+ or CD8+ T cells sorted from blood, taken in a trial of the OX40 agonist ivuxolimab. The receptor set was obtained from an adult with an advanced solid tumor such as melanoma, head and neck, liver or kidney cancer.

The chain uses TRBV5-1 and TRBJ2-3, with unresolved D. Germline loops: CDR1 SGHRS, CDR2 YFSETQ. V lost 5 bases and J 5 bases, leaving 9 bases between the germline ends. This CDR3 is 12 amino acids long. The CDR3 nucleotides read TGCGCCAGCAGAGTGACCCAAGATACGCAGTATTTT. Protein: CASRVTQDTQYF.

This rearrangement joins TRBV5-1 to TRBJ2-2; no clear D gene. The CDR3 is 14 residues long. V lost 4 bases to trimming and J lost 5 bases, with 12 bases between them. Looked up from germline, CDR1 is SGHRS and CDR2 is YFSETQ. The chain's CDR3 is CASSTQQNTGELFF. CDR3 coding DNA: TGCGCCAGCAGCACCCAACAGAATACCGGGGAGCTGTTTTTT. Together with reference TRBV5-1 and TRBJ2-2, the CDR3 gives the full variable domain: KAGVTQTPRYLIKTRGQQVTLSCSPISGHRSVSWYQQTPGQGLQFLFEYFSETQRNKGNFPGRFSGRQFSNSRSEMNVSTLELGDSALYLCASSTQQNTGELFFGEGSRLTVL.

The chain is built from TRBV7-8 and TRBJ2-2; 12 bases are shared with TRBD1. Per the germline V gene, CDR1 is SGHVS and CDR2 is FQNEAQ. The V and J ends lost 5 bases and 6 bases, in that order; junction bases with no gene match: 7. The CDR3 consists of 16 residues. The CDR3 is CASSPRDRGQAGELFF. The CDR3 coding sequence is TGTGCCAGCAGCCCCCGGGACAGGGGGCAGGCCGGGGAGCTGTTTTTT.

The CDR3 protein is CASTLGGGFTEAFF. CDR3 bases: TGTGCCAGCACCCTGGGGGGGGGCTTCACTGAAGCTTTCTTT. The J gene is TRBJ1-1, the V gene TRBV7-2, with D possibly TRBD1 on 6 matching bases. Germline values: CDR1 SGHTA, CDR2 FQGNSA. Trimming left V 7 bases short and J 4 bases short, with 16 bases between. The CDR3 has 14 amino acids.

This clone was detected once. This chain uses TRBV7-6 with TRBJ1-1; D is unclear. Germline V gene sequence: CDR1 SGHVS, CDR2 FNYEAQ. V lost 0 bases to trimming and J lost 4 bases, with 15 bases between them. The CDR3 consists of 16 residues. CDR3 nucleotide sequence: TGTGCCAGCAGCTTAGCGGTGGGCGGGATTGGCACTGAAGCTTTCTTT. It specifies CASSLAVGGIGTEAFF.

The chain combines TRBV5-1 with TRBJ2-7; D call uncertain. The V and J ends lost 3 bases and 3 bases respectively, with 16 bases between them. Germline V gives CDR1 SGHRS, CDR2 YFSETQ. CDR3 length: 15 residues. This CDR3 reads CASSSGSTMGYEQYF. CDR3 in DNA: TGCGCCAGCAGCTCCGGTTCTACCATGGGCTACGAGCAGTACTTC.

V and J are TRBV7-3 and TRBJ2-1; 10 positions match TRBD1. Per the germline V gene, CDR1 is SGHTA and CDR2 is FQGTGA. The V and J ends lost 5 bases and 6 bases, in that order; junction bases with no gene match: 7. The CDR3 loop spans 15 amino acids. This CDR3 is CASSPHRQGANEQFF. The CDR3 DNA reads as TGTGCCAGCAGCCCACACCGACAGGGGGCCAATGAGCAGTTCTTC.

The chain couples TRBV6-6 to TRBJ1-3; D gene uncertain. The CDR3 is 15 residues long. Germline lookup yields CDR1 MNHNY and CDR2 SVGAGI (reference sequence). Trimming stripped 6 bases from V and 0 bases from J, with 12 bases between. The CDR3 loop reads CASRGTPSSGNTIYF. The DNA for the CDR3 is TGTGCCAGCAGGGGTACACCCTCCTCTGGAAACACCATATATTTT.

The rearrangement links TRBV5-1 to TRBJ2-3, with 7 bases identical to TRBD1. The CDR3 runs to 16 residues. CDR1 and CDR2 from the germline V gene are SGHRS and YFSETQ. With 2 bases clipped from V and 0 bases from J, the junction kept 6 bases outside the gene matches. The CDR3 sequence: CASSLMGTDSTDTQYF. The CDR3 DNA reads TGCGCCAGCAGCTTAATGGGGACAGACAGCACAGATACGCAGTATTTT.

The CDR3 region has the DNA TGTGCCAGCAGTTACTCGAATAAAGCTTTCTTT. It specifies CASSYSNKAFF. The gene calls are TRBV6-5 and TRBJ1-1; D unclear. Trimming took off 0 bases at V and 9 bases at J, with 5 bases between the two ends. This CDR3 region has 11 residues. The V gene's germline CDR1 is MNHEY and CDR2 SVGAGI.

This clone was observed a few times. The chain links TRBV27 to TRBJ2-4; D not certain. Germline-derived CDR1 and CDR2 are MNHEY and SMNVEV (reference sequence). Trimming removed 0 bases at V and 3 bases at J, with 3 bases between. This CDR3 spans 13 amino acids. CDR3 DNA: TGTGCCAGCAGTTTATCTGTCAAAAACATTCAGTACTTC. Protein sequence: CASSLSVKNIQYF.

This clone was seen only a few times. V usage is TRBV6-1 and J usage is TRBJ2-7; perhaps TRBD1 as D (5 bases). CDR3 size: 15 residues. Germline CDR1 MNHNS, CDR2 SASEGT. The V gene lost 0 bases and the J gene lost 4 bases, with 13 bases spanning the gap. This chain's CDR3 is CASSEAGRATYEQYF. The CDR3 bases are TGTGCCAGCAGTGAAGCGGGCAGGGCGACTTACGAGCAGTACTTC.

The rearrangement joins TRBV30 to TRBJ2-1; TRBD2 matches 14 bases. The J segment lost 7 bases and the V segment lost 4 bases, leaving 3 bases of the junction unmatched. From germline, CDR1 is GTSNPN and CDR2 SVGIG (reference sequence). This CDR3 contains 14 residues. The CDR3 loop is CAWIGLAGGNEQFF. CDR3 DNA: TGTGCCTGGATAGGACTAGCGGGAGGAAATGAGCAGTTCTTC.

The gene calls are TRBV6-1 and TRBJ1-1; tentatively, D is TRBD1 (6 bases). CDR3 length equals 15 residues. CDR1 and CDR2 from the germline V gene are MNHNS and SASEGT. V gave up 6 bases and J gave up 4 bases, with 18 bases separating them. CDR3 in amino acids: CASRLSGERLTEAFF. DNA of the CDR3: TGTGCCAGCAGGCTCTCAGGGGAGAGGCTCACTGAAGCTTTCTTT.

The CDR3 loop reads CASSQNQGLADSFGNEQFF. In DNA, the CDR3 is TGTGCCAGCAGTCAAAATCAGGGACTAGCGGACAGTTTTGGAAATGAGCAGTTCTTC. The chain uses TRBV2 and TRBJ2-1; 11 nucleotides align to TRBD2. Trimming cost V 5 bases and J 7 bases; bases outside gene matches: 19. In germline, CDR1 is SNHLY, CDR2 FYNNEI. The CDR3 extends over 19 amino acids.

CDR3 sequence (DNA): TGCAGCGTTTTAGACCCAGGGACTGAAGCTTTCTTT. It codes for CSVLDPGTEAFF. The chain employs TRBV29-1 and TRBJ1-1, with D perhaps TRBD1 (5 bases). Germline CDR1 and CDR2: SQVTM and ANQGSEA. V was clipped by 5 bases and J by 5 bases, with 12 bases between them. This CDR3 spans 12 amino acids.

The rearrangement uses TRBV7-8 and TRBJ2-1; possible D gene TRBD1, 6 bases. V dropped 5 bases and J dropped 4 bases, with 12 bases sitting between them. From germline, CDR1 is SGHVS and CDR2 FQNEAQ. The CDR3 totals 14 residues. The CDR3 DNA is TGTGCCAGCAGCCCAGCGACAGGTTACAATGAGCAGTTCTTC. It encodes CASSPATGYNEQFF.

The chain combines TRBV7-2 with TRBJ1-5, with no clear D. V lost 1 base and J 3 bases, leaving 10 bases between the germline ends. CDR3 size: 15 residues. The germline CDR1 and CDR2 sequences are SGHTA and FQGNSA. CDR3 DNA sequence: TGTGCCAGCAGCTTAGAGTGGAGTATCAATCAGCCCCAGCATTTT. This encodes CASSLEWSINQPQHF.

This chain links TRBV18 with TRBJ2-1, with D maybe TRBD2 (7 bases). The ends were cut back, 3 bases at V and 3 bases at J, with 15 bases in the middle. The CDR3 has 16 amino acids. CDR1 KGHSH and CDR2 LQKENI come from the germline V gene. The CDR3 region is CASSPREGGGYNEQFF. CDR3 bases: TGTGCCAGCTCACCGCGCGAAGGGGGGGGCTACAATGAGCAGTTCTTC.

CDR3 sequence (DNA): TGTGCCAGCAGTGAAGTGAGGGAGGGCTCCAAAGCTTTCTTT. As protein: CASSEVREGSKAFF. The chain joins TRBV6-1 to TRBJ1-1; no clear D gene. The CDR3 is 14 residues long. Germline values: CDR1 MNHNS, CDR2 SASEGT. The ends were cut back, 1 base at V and 9 bases at J, with 15 bases in the middle.

V is TRBV9 and J is TRBJ2-2, with D possibly TRBD2 on 5 matching bases. The CDR3 runs to 16 residues. The ends were cut back, 0 bases at V and 3 bases at J, with 12 bases in the middle. Germline loops: CDR1 SGDLS, CDR2 YYNGEE. The CDR3 loop is CASSVEASGDTGELFF. CDR3 bases: TGTGCCAGCAGCGTAGAGGCTTCCGGGGACACCGGGGAGCTGTTTTTT.

The chain couples TRBV7-6 to TRBJ2-3; TRBD1 might be the D (6 bases). Deletions cut 5 bases from V and 4 bases from J, with 16 bases between. CDR3 length equals 15 residues. The V gene's germline CDR1 is SGHVS and CDR2 FNYEAQ. The CDR3 loop reads CASSPRPDRSDTQYF. CDR3 coding DNA: TGTGCCAGCAGCCCCCGACCCGACAGGTCAGATACGCAGTATTTT.